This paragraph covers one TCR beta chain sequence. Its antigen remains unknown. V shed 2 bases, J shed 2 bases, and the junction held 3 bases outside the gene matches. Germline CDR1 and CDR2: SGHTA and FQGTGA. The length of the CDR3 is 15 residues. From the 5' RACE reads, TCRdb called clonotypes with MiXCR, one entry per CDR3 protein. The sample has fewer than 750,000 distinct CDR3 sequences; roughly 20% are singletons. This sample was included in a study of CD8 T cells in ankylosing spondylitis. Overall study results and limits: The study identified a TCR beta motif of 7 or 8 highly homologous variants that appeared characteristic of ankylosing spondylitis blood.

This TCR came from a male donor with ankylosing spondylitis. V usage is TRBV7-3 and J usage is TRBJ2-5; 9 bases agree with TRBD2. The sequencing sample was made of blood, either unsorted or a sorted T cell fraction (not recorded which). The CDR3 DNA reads TGTGCCAGCAGCTTATCTAGCGGGGCTCAAGAGACCCAGTACTTC. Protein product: CASSLSSGAQETQYF.